The 22 T cell receptor beta chains presented below share a single source sample, sequenced in a study of post-analysis software for immune sequencing data. Whole-study findings and limits: TRBV5-6, TRBV5-1 and TRBV20-1 belonged to a set of about five TRBV segments that were more frequent in patients than controls.

The antigens for these receptors are not known. Prepared TCR beta cDNA libraries contained unique molecular identifiers. Each CDR3 protein is one row after TCRdb ran MiXCR on the PCR reads. The sample contains more than 500,000 distinct CDR3 sequences, around 34% of which appear only once. The specimen sequenced was blood. These receptors were taken from a girl under 18 with multiple sclerosis.

This clonotype showed up just once. The J gene is TRBJ2-3, the V gene TRBV29-1; no reliable D call. Germline lookup yields CDR1 SQVTM and CDR2 ANQGSEA. V was shortened by 2 bases and J by 4 bases, with 13 bases between the two germline ends. The length of the CDR3 is 14 residues. In DNA form, the CDR3 reads TGCAGCGTTGAAACGGCTGGATGGGCAGATACGCAGTATTTT. Protein: CSVETAGWADTQYF.

The chain combines TRBV28 with TRBJ2-5; 7 positions agree with TRBD2. Trimming took 5 bases from V and 4 from J; bases not matched to a gene: 10. The CDR3 consists of 15 residues. Germline loops: CDR1 MDHEN, CDR2 SYDVKM. The CDR3 sequence: CASSPGGLGGETQYF. CDR3 coding DNA: TGTGCCAGCAGTCCCGGGGGGTTGGGGGGAGAGACCCAGTACTTC.

This clonotype turned up a few times. The chain carries TRBV5-1 and TRBJ2-2; D might be TRBD1 (6 bases). With 1 base removed from V and 5 bases from J, the gap between germline ends came to 18 bases. The CDR3 spans 17 residues. Germline assignment: CDR1 SGHRS and CDR2 YFSETQ. The CDR3 nucleotides read TGCGCCAGCAGCTTGTTCCAGGGGCGGTCGTGGACCGGGGAGCTGTTTTTT. Its protein product is CASSLFQGRSWTGELFF.

This clonotype was counted only a few times. The gene calls are TRBV6-1 and TRBJ1-2; 7 nucleotides match TRBD1. J lost 0 bases, V lost 7 bases, and 2 bases had no gene match. Germline CDR1 and CDR2: MNHNS and SASEGT. The CDR3 length is 13 residues. CDR3: CASIGTANYGYTF. The CDR3 DNA sequence: TGTGCCAGCATCGGGACAGCTAACTATGGCTACACCTTC.

V gene TRBV6-5 combines with J gene TRBJ1-5; maybe TRBD1 (6 bases). This CDR3 region has 17 residues. V lost 6 bases and J lost 5, with 23 bases in between. Looked up from germline, CDR1 is MNHEY and CDR2 is SVGAGI. CDR3 loop: CASSSGGWVAGDQPQHF. In nucleotides, the CDR3 is TGTGCCAGCAGCTCCGGGGGCTGGGTGGCAGGCGATCAGCCCCAGCATTTT.

This clonotype showed up just a few times. The chain carries TRBV7-3 and TRBJ2-4; 7 bases are shared with TRBD2. The better agreement between TRBJ2-7 and the DNA end casts doubt on the J call. The germline CDR1 and CDR2 sequences are SGHTA and FQGTGA. The CDR3 totals 14 residues. This CDR3 reads CASSSAAGFYEQYF. In DNA form, the CDR3 reads TGTGCCAGCAGCTCCGCAGCGGGGTTCTACGAGCAGTACTTC.

This clonotype turned up a few times. The J gene is TRBJ2-5, the V gene TRBV3-1; 8 nucleotides align to TRBD2. The length of the CDR3 is 16 residues. V lost 1 base, J lost 5 bases, and 9 bases stayed unmatched. CDR1 LGHDT and CDR2 YNNKEL come from the germline V gene (reference sequence). The CDR3 loop is CASSQAGSGGVETQYF. CDR3 sequence (DNA): TGTGCCAGCAGCCAAGCGGGCAGCGGGGGTGTGGAGACCCAGTACTTC.

The sample holds a few counts of this clonotype. V and J are TRBV7-8 and TRBJ1-4, with 9 bases identical to TRBD1. V trimming: 2 bases; J trimming: 10 bases; junction bases outside the gene matches: 11. Germline assignment: CDR1 SGHVS and CDR2 FQNEAQ. The CDR3 extends over 16 amino acids. The CDR3 reads CASSLISTGGGGKLFF. The DNA for the CDR3 is TGTGCCAGCAGCTTAATCTCGACAGGGGGAGGGGGAAAACTGTTTTTT.

J is TRBJ1-1 and V is TRBV6-5; D unclear. The germline V gene has CDR1 MNHEY and CDR2 SVGAGI. Trimming stripped 0 bases from V and 6 bases from J, with 14 bases between. The CDR3 has 15 amino acids. This CDR3 reads CASSYSGSLGSEAFF. In DNA, the CDR3 is TGTGCCAGCAGTTACTCGGGCAGTCTGGGGTCTGAAGCTTTCTTT.

This clonotype was seen at least ten times. This chain joins TRBV12-3 or TRBV12-4 and TRBJ1-2; D is perhaps TRBD1 (5 bases). The CDR3 covers 12 residues. The V and J ends lost 1 base and 6 bases respectively, with 6 bases between them. The CDR3 sequence is CASSLVGDGYTF. CDR3 DNA: TGTGCCAGCAGTTTAGTAGGGGATGGCTACACCTTC.

This clonotype was seen more than once but under ten times. The rearrangement links TRBV10-3 to TRBJ2-4, with 9 nucleotides matching TRBD2. The CDR3 loop spans 17 amino acids. The ends lost 3 bases at V and 0 bases at J; junction bases unmatched: 6. Germline CDR1 is ENHRY and CDR2 is SYGVKD. In nucleotides, the CDR3 is TGTGCCATCAGTGAAGTTAGCGGGGGACTAGCCAAAAACATTCAGTACTTC. It specifies CAISEVSGGLAKNIQYF.

V gene TRBV15 combines with J gene TRBJ2-5; perhaps TRBD2 as D (5 bases). This CDR3 comprises 15 residues. The germline gives CDR1 LNHNV, CDR2 YYDKDF (reference sequence). V lost 0 bases to trimming and J lost 13 bases, with 21 bases between them. The CDR3 spells CATSRDVTKGPGRYF. CDR3 coding DNA: TGTGCCACCAGCAGAGATGTGACTAAAGGCCCTGGGCGGTACTTC.

The gene calls are TRBV12-3 or TRBV12-4 and TRBJ2-7; TRBD2 agrees at 8 bases. V lost 4 bases and J lost 4; bases outside the gene matches: 12. The CDR3 is 16 residues long. CDR3 residues: CASSSYSGGTPYEQYF. Here the CDR3 DNA reads TGTGCCAGCAGTTCCTACTCGGGAGGGACACCGTACGAGCAGTACTTC.

In regard to this clonotype: A much larger clone differs from this one at a single base, so this may be a read error. The gene calls are TRBV3-1 and TRBJ2-1; maybe TRBD2 (6 bases). Trimming shortened V by 2 bases and J by 1 base, and 21 bases separated the two germline ends. The CDR3 is 19 amino acids. The germline V gene has CDR1 LGHDT and CDR2 YNNKEL (reference sequence). The CDR3 DNA follows: TGTGCCAGCAGCCAACCCTCCACTAGCCGGGGGAGTTCCTACAATGAGCAGTTCTTC. Encoded protein: CASSQPSTSRGSSYNEQFF.

The J gene is TRBJ1-1, the V gene TRBV19; no reliable D call. This CDR3 contains 14 residues. Germline CDR1 reads LNHDA; CDR2 reads SQIVND (reference sequence). V was cut by 5 bases and J by 3 bases, with 13 bases left in between. For the CDR3, the DNA is TGTGCCAGTAGTCCTAGCTCACCGTACACTGAAGCTTTCTTT. Encoded protein: CASSPSSPYTEAFF.

The chain combines TRBV6-5 with TRBJ2-4, with D possibly being TRBD2 (5 bases). The J call could be wrong; TRBJ2-7 is a better fit for the DNA end. Germline CDR1 is MNHEY and CDR2 is SVGAGI. The CDR3 loop spans 17 amino acids. CDR3 sequence: CASSYSSGSGLYPEQYF. The DNA of the CDR3 is TGTGCCAGCAGTTACTCTTCGGGGTCAGGTTTATACCCCGAGCAGTACTTC.

V is TRBV20-1 and J is TRBJ2-3, with 9 bases that match TRBD2. The length of the CDR3 is 13 residues. The germline gives CDR1 DFQATT, CDR2 SNEGSKA (reference sequence). The junction had 4 bases not matched to a gene; V was cut back by 4 bases and J by 5 bases. As DNA, the CDR3 is TGCAGTGCTATAGCGGGGGCGGGAGATACGCAGTATTTT. It translates to CSAIAGAGDTQYF.

This clonotype was seen only once. The chain carries TRBV4-1 and TRBJ2-4, with TRBD1 identical over 8 bases. The end of the DNA fits TRBJ2-7 better, so the J call may be wrong. The germline gives CDR1 MGHRA, CDR2 YSYEKL. The CDR3 covers 17 residues. CDR3 protein: CASSLRTGLGRTYEQYF. CDR3 sequence (DNA): TGCGCCAGCAGCCTCAGGACAGGGTTAGGCCGGACCTACGAGCAGTACTTC.

There are a few counts of this clonotype. V usage is TRBV6-5 and J usage is TRBJ2-1; 9 bases fit TRBD1. Germline trimming cut 0 bases from V and 7 bases from J; bases unmatched to any gene: 10. The germline gives CDR1 MNHEY, CDR2 SVGAGI. CDR3 length: 17 amino acids. The CDR3 spells CASSYSSTQGAGNEQFF. CDR3 nucleotide sequence: TGTGCCAGCAGTTACTCGAGTACACAGGGGGCTGGGAATGAGCAGTTCTTC.

This chain uses TRBV20-1 with TRBJ1-2; 7 nucleotides agree with TRBD1. The CDR3 runs to 12 residues. The trim removed 3 bases at V and 11 bases at J, leaving 9 bases unmatched. Germline CDR1 and CDR2: DFQATT and SNEGSKA (reference sequence). CDR3 protein: CSASGDSLLYTF. The CDR3 bases are TGCAGTGCTAGCGGGGACAGCCTCCTGTACACCTTC.

This clonotype was seen a few times. The rearrangement uses TRBV6-5 and TRBJ2-4; a possible D gene is TRBD1 (5 bases). V dropped 1 base and J dropped 6 bases, with 7 bases sitting between them. The V gene's germline CDR1 is MNHEY and CDR2 SVGAGI. The CDR3 has 13 residues. CDR3 nucleotide sequence: TGTGCCAGCAGTTACTGGGGCGCAAACATTCAGTACTTC. It encodes CASSYWGANIQYF.

This sequence joins TRBV20-1 and TRBJ2-6; possibly TRBD1 for D (5 bases). CDR1 and CDR2 (germline): DFQATT, SNEGSKA (reference sequence). Trimming took off 5 bases at V and 1 base at J, with 12 bases between the two ends. The CDR3 is 15 residues long. CDR3 region: CSAAPDRSGANVLTF. CDR3 sequence (DNA): TGCAGTGCTGCTCCAGACAGATCTGGGGCCAACGTCCTGACTTTC.